Following are 6 T cell receptor beta chains from one sample sequenced in a study of shared clonotypes between healthy human individuals. Produced via immunoSEQ multiplex PCR; TCRdb's table is partial and in-frame only. The sample lists 950,000 to 1,200,000 clones; approximately 80% were seen once. Sequenced material: memory CD4+ T cells from PBMCs. Subset given: CD45RA-negative fraction. The receptors here all came from a man aged 18 to 29 in good health. Some clones in this sample may be carry-over from other donors' samples.

This chain links TRBV7-2 with TRBJ2-5; 7 nucleotides agree with TRBD1. This CDR3 has 15 amino acids. J gave up 5 bases and V 2 bases, and 8 bases lay outside the gene matches. Per the germline V gene, CDR1 is SGHTA and CDR2 is FQGNSA. CDR3 DNA: TGTGCCAGCAGCTTAAGTCACAGGGGAAGGGAGACCCAGTACTTC. This codes for CASSLSHRGRETQYF.

This chain links TRBV21-1 with TRBJ1-1; the DNA was not compared with TRBD1, the D call given in the table. TRBV21-1 counts as a pseudogene. This CDR3 contains 14 residues. The CDR3 DNA reads as TGTGCCAGCAGCACCCCGGGACAAGCGACTGAAGCTTTCTTT. This codes for CASSTPGQATEAFF.

This sequence joins TRBV9 and TRBJ2-2; D call uncertain. The CDR3 spans 14 residues. CDR1 and CDR2 (germline): SGDLS, YYNGEE. Trimming left V 3 bases short and J 5 bases short, with 11 bases between. The CDR3 sequence: CASSARRATGELFF. As DNA, the CDR3 is TGTGCCAGCAGCGCCCGTAGGGCTACCGGGGAGCTGTTTTTT.

The J gene is TRBJ2-1, the V gene TRBV19; perhaps D is TRBD1 or TRBD2 (5 bases each). The germline V gene encodes CDR1 LNHDA and CDR2 SQIVND (reference sequence). V gave up 3 bases and J gave up 6 bases, with 12 bases separating them. This CDR3 is 14 amino acids long. The CDR3, as DNA: TGTGCCAGTAGTATTCGTTCGGGACGCAATGAGCAGTTCTTC. It specifies CASSIRSGRNEQFF.

V is TRBV2 and J is TRBJ2-4; 10 bases are a match to TRBD1. CDR3 length equals 11 residues. The germline CDR1 and CDR2 sequences are SNHLY and FYNNEI. V shed 7 bases, J shed 15 bases, and the junction held 6 bases outside the gene matches. In DNA form, the CDR3 reads TGTGCCAGCATGCGGGACAGGGGAAGGTACTTC. It specifies CASMRDRGRYF.

The chain combines TRBV9 with TRBJ2-7; 7 bases fit TRBD1. The CDR3 loop spans 15 amino acids. The ends lost 4 bases at V and 0 bases at J; junction bases unmatched: 7. CDR1 and CDR2 from the germline V gene are SGDLS and YYNGEE. CDR3 in amino acids: CASSLRQGDSYEQYF. The CDR3 nucleotides are TGTGCCAGCAGCCTCAGACAGGGCGACTCCTACGAGCAGTACTTC.